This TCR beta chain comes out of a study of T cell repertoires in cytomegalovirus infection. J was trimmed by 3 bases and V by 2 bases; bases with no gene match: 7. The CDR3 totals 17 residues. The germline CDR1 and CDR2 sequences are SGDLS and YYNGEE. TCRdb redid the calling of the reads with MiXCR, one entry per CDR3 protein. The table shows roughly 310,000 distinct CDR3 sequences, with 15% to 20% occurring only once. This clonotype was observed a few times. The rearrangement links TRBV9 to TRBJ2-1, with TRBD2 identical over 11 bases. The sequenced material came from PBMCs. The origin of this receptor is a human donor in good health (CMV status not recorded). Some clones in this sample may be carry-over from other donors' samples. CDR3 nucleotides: TGTGCCAGCAGCGTGTCTCTTAGCGGGGGGGACTACAATGAGCAGTTCTTC. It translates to CASSVSLSGGDYNEQFF.